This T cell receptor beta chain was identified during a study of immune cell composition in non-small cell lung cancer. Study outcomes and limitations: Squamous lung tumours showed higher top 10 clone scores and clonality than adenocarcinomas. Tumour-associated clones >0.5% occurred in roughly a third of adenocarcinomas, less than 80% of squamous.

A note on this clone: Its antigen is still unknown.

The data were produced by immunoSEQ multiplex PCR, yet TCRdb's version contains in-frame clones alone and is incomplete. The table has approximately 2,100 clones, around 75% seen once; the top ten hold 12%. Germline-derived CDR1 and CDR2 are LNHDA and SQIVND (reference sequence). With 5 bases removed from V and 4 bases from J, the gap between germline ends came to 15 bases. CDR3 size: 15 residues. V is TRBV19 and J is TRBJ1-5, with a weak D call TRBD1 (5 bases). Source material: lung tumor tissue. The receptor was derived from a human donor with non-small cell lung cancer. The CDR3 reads CASSGAGGWNQPQHF. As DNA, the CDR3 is TGTGCCAGTAGTGGGGCCGGTGGGTGGAATCAGCCCCAGCATTTT.